This T cell receptor beta chain was identified during a study of T cell repertoires in ileal Crohn's disease. Study as a whole: Biopsies of the neoterminal ileum at postoperative colonoscopy form M6 samples.

Time point defined: neoterminal ileum biopsy at postoperative endoscopy, about 6 months after surgery. General study results and limits: Active smokers at surgery had more clonal expansions than non-smokers. The median delay to postoperative endoscopy was 5.5 to 8.5 months.

As for this clone: No antigen is known for it.

This CDR3 comprises 16 residues. Germline trimming cut 4 bases from V and 0 bases from J; bases unmatched to any gene: 8. Germline V lookup: CDR1 SGHRS, CDR2 YFSETQ. Produced via immunoSEQ multiplex PCR; TCRdb's table is partial and in-frame only. This sample has a few thousand clones, with about 85% found just once. Sequencing was performed on ileal tissue. The TCR was taken from an adult with Crohn's disease. This chain uses TRBV5-1 with TRBJ2-3; 7 bases map to TRBD1. Written as DNA, the CDR3 is TGCGCCAGCAGCCGAACGGGACAGCCTAGCACAGATACGCAGTATTTT. Protein sequence: CASSRTGQPSTDTQYF. The variable domain in full, completed from reference TRBV5-1 and TRBJ2-3, reads KAGVTQTPRYLIKTRGQQVTLSCSPISGHRSVSWYQQTPGQGLQFLFEYFSETQRNKGNFPGRFSGRQFSNSRSEMNVSTLELGDSALYLCASSRTGQPSTDTQYFGPGTRLTVL.